One and the same sample provided the 17 T cell receptor beta chains below, sequenced in a study of T-cell memory formation after mild COVID-19. TCRdb used MiXCR to reprocess the 5' RACE reads, holding one entry per CDR3 protein. Altogether a few hundred thousand distinct CDR3 sequences are present, less than 9.5% being singletons, with the ten largest covering about 22%. The material sequenced was PBMCs or a T cell subset sorted from them (not recorded which). Receptors were obtained from a man between 18 and 35 years old who had mild COVID-19 (a few samples of this study predate the infection). Cell type and time point are not known.

In this sample, this clonotype turned up a few times. This sequence joins TRBV20-1 and TRBJ2-7; D is undetermined. The CDR3 extends over 14 amino acids. Germline V gene sequence: CDR1 DFQATT, CDR2 SNEGSKA (reference sequence). Trimming shortened V by 0 bases and J by 3 bases, and 12 bases separated the two germline ends. The DNA of the CDR3 is TGCAGTGCTAGAGATATCGACTCAGTCTACGAGCAGTACTTC. As protein: CSARDIDSVYEQYF.

This clonotype was counted a few times. The CDR3 region is CASSLIYLGGYTF. CDR3 bases: TGTGCCAGCAGTCTTATTTATTTGGGTGGCTACACCTTC. V usage is TRBV12-3 or TRBV12-4 and J usage is TRBJ1-2; D unclear. The germline V and J ends were trimmed by 5 bases and 7 bases, with 14 bases remaining between them. This CDR3 has 13 residues.

In this sample, this clonotype turned up a few times. The rearrangement joins TRBV12-3 or TRBV12-4 to TRBJ2-3; no firm D call. V lost 2 bases to trimming and J lost 1 base, with 7 bases between them. CDR3 length equals 14 residues. In nucleotides, the CDR3 is TGTGCCAGCAGTTTAACCGGGTGCACAGATACGCAGTATTTT. Translation gives CASSLTGCTDTQYF.

This clonotype was observed a handful of times. The V and J genes are TRBV12-3 or TRBV12-4 and TRBJ2-3, with D possibly TRBD2 on 6 matching bases. V was clipped by 5 bases and J by 1 base, with 13 bases between them. The CDR3 runs 15 residues. In nucleotides, the CDR3 is TGTGCCAGCAGTGAAGATTGGGGGGGCACAGATACGCAGTATTTT. This encodes CASSEDWGGTDTQYF.

This clonotype was seen a few times. CDR3 region: CSASQRSSNQPQHF. CDR3 in DNA: TGCAGTGCTAGTCAACGGTCTAGCAATCAGCCCCAGCATTTT. The rearrangement links TRBV20-1 to TRBJ1-5; D remains ambiguous. Germline V gene lookup returns CDR1 DFQATT and CDR2 SNEGSKA (reference sequence). The germline V and J ends were trimmed by 3 bases and 0 bases, with 9 bases remaining between them. The CDR3 length is 14 residues.

The rearrangement links TRBV6-4 to TRBJ1-1; D call uncertain. Trimming shortened V by 4 bases and J by 1 base, and 10 bases separated the two germline ends. Germline V gene data show CDR1 as MRHNA and CDR2 as SNTAGT. This CDR3 contains 14 residues. The CDR3 here is CASSVDFSNTEAFF. As DNA, the CDR3 is TGTGCCAGCAGTGTGGACTTTTCGAACACTGAAGCTTTCTTT.

The chain links TRBV27 to TRBJ1-1; D gene unclear. V was pared by 3 bases and J by 1 base, with 9 bases between. The CDR3 totals 14 residues. Per germline, CDR1 MNHEY and CDR2 SMNVEV (reference sequence). Here the CDR3 reads CASSFTRTNTEAFF. The CDR3 coding sequence is TGTGCCAGCAGTTTTACGCGGACGAACACTGAAGCTTTCTTT.

This clonotype has more than one count but fewer than ten. The gene calls are TRBV5-4 and TRBJ2-5; 14 nucleotides agree with TRBD2. The CDR3 is 17 amino acids. Germline V lookup: CDR1 SGHNT, CDR2 YYREEE (reference sequence). Unmatched junction bases numbered 6, after V lost 0 bases and J lost 5 bases. DNA for the CDR3: TGTGCCAGCAGCTTGGGGGGACTAGCGGGGGCCGGGGAGACCCAGTACTTC. Translated, it gives CASSLGGLAGAGETQYF.

The chain couples TRBV25-1 to TRBJ2-7; D unresolved. Trimming shortened V by 6 bases and J by 4 bases, and 16 bases separated the two germline ends. This CDR3 has 14 residues. CDR1 is MGHDK, CDR2 SYGVNS, per germline. CDR3: CASSLLSEFYEQYV. The CDR3 region has the DNA TGTGCCAGCAGCCTCTTGTCCGAGTTTTACGAGCAGTACGTC.

The chain combines TRBV7-3 with TRBJ1-6, with TRBD1 matching over 7 bases. Per germline, CDR1 SGHTA and CDR2 FQGTGA. The CDR3 has 13 amino acids. The V and J ends lost 5 bases and 10 bases, in that order; junction bases with no gene match: 5. The CDR3, as DNA: TGTGCCAGCAGCCTCCAGGGGGAGTCACCCCTCCACTTT. It translates to CASSLQGESPLHF.

The chain links TRBV5-6 to TRBJ2-7; no clear D. V dropped 0 bases and J dropped 0 bases, with 13 bases sitting between them. Germline V gives CDR1 SGHDT, CDR2 YYEEEE. The CDR3 length is 16 residues. The CDR3 nucleotides read TGTGCCAGCAGCTTGGCCGGACGCCTAAGCTCCTACGAGCAGTACTTC. Its protein product is CASSLAGRLSSYEQYF.

In this sample, this clonotype turned up many times. The chain combines TRBV5-1 with TRBJ1-2; D gene ambiguous. The CDR3 runs to 13 residues. Germline CDR1 SGHRS, CDR2 YFSETQ. V lost 2 bases, J lost 7 bases, and 12 bases lay in between. CDR3 protein: CASSLEATVGYTF. The CDR3 DNA follows: TGCGCCAGCAGCTTAGAGGCAACGGTTGGCTACACCTTC. The full variable domain, completed using reference TRBV5-1 and TRBJ1-2, is KAGVTQTPRYLIKTRGQQVTLSCSPISGHRSVSWYQQTPGQGLQFLFEYFSETQRNKGNFPGRFSGRQFSNSRSEMNVSTLELGDSALYLCASSLEATVGYTFGSGTRLTVV.

The chain recombines TRBV4-3 with TRBJ2-1; maybe TRBD1 (5 bases). Germline lookup yields CDR1 LGHNA and CDR2 YSLEER. This CDR3 has 15 residues. V was pared by 0 bases and J by 4 bases, with 10 bases between. The CDR3 loop is CASSQDRARYNEQFF. CDR3 bases: TGCGCCAGCAGCCAAGACAGGGCCAGGTACAATGAGCAGTTCTTC.

In its sample, this clonotype was seen a few times. V is TRBV9 and J is TRBJ2-3; 11 positions match TRBD2. Germline CDR1 SGDLS, CDR2 YYNGEE. The length of the CDR3 is 18 residues. J was trimmed by 1 base and V by 2 bases; bases with no gene match: 9. CDR3 bases: TGTGCCAGCAGCGTTCTAGCGGGGGGCTCCGAAGGCACAGATACGCAGTATTTT. It encodes CASSVLAGGSEGTDTQYF. Supplemented by reference TRBV9 and TRBJ2-3, the full variable domain reads DSGVTQTPKHLITATGQRVTLRCSPRSGDLSVYWYQQSLDQGLQFLIQYYNGEERAKGNILERFSAQQFPDLHSELNLSSLELGDSALYFCASSVLAGGSEGTDTQYFGPGTRLTVL.

The gene calls are TRBV20-1 and TRBJ1-5; a possible D gene is TRBD1 (5 bases). V was shortened by 6 bases and J by 3 bases, with 9 bases between the two germline ends. The CDR3 has 12 residues. The germline CDR1 and CDR2 sequences are DFQATT and SNEGSKA (reference sequence). This chain's CDR3 is CSAGPINQPQHF. The DNA of the CDR3 is TGCAGTGCGGGACCGATCAATCAGCCCCAGCATTTT.

This clonotype has just a few counts. The chain has TRBV10-1 and TRBJ2-7; the match to TRBD1 covers 8 bases. The CDR3 loop spans 14 amino acids. Germline-derived CDR1 and CDR2 are WNHNN and SYGVQD (reference sequence). V was pared by 7 bases and J by 5 bases, with 10 bases of the junction left unmatched. The CDR3 protein is CASTGQGKIHEQYF. In DNA form, the CDR3 reads TGCGCCAGCACCGGACAGGGCAAGATCCACGAGCAGTACTTC.

This clonotype was counted a few times. The V and J genes are TRBV12-3 or TRBV12-4 and TRBJ1-1; TRBD1 matches at 7 bases. Trimming removed 8 bases from V and 7 bases from J; junction bases left unmatched: 4. The CDR3 runs 11 residues. In DNA, the CDR3 is TGTGCCAGCTCAGGGGGGATTGAAGCTTTCTTT. It yields the protein CASSGGIEAFF.